Shown below are 27 T cell receptor beta chains from a single sample sequenced in a study of response to subunit inactivated influenza vaccine. In TCRdb, the RT-PCR reads were re-called with MiXCR into one record per CDR3 protein. Of about 520,000 distinct CDR3 sequences in the sample, roughly 7.9% are singletons; the top ten hold about an eighth. The sequences come from PBMCs from blood, collected less than 30 months after vaccination. The receptors were sampled from a man in his fifties or sixties who received an inactivated influenza vaccine.

This rearrangement joins TRBV20-1 to TRBJ1-5; TRBD1 might be the D (5 bases). The CDR3 runs to 12 residues. The V end was cut by 2 bases, the J end by 6 bases, with 8 bases between. Per germline, CDR1 DFQATT and CDR2 SNEGSKA (reference sequence). CDR3 in DNA: TGCAGTGCTAGAAGACAGACTCAGCCCCAGCATTTT. Its translation: CSARRQTQPQHF.

Only a few counts were recorded for this clonotype. The V call is TRBV20-1, the J call TRBJ2-1; D remains unclear. Trimming removed 5 bases from V and 0 bases from J, with 11 bases in between. The length of the CDR3 is 14 residues. In germline, CDR1 is DFQATT, CDR2 SNEGSKA (reference sequence). DNA for the CDR3: TGCAGTGCTGCCGGCCCGAGCTCCTACAATGAGCAGTTCTTC. This encodes CSAAGPSSYNEQFF.

This clonotype was observed at least ten times. The rearrangement joins TRBV27 to TRBJ2-5; TRBD2 agrees at 10 bases. From germline, CDR1 is MNHEY and CDR2 SMNVEV (reference sequence). The CDR3 is 14 residues long. J lost 4 bases, V lost 6 bases, and 5 bases had no gene match. The CDR3 DNA follows: TGTGCCAGCAGAAAGCGGGGGGGCGTAGAGACCCAGTACTTC. This codes for CASRKRGGVETQYF.

The chain carries TRBV12-3 or TRBV12-4 and TRBJ2-2; tentatively, D is TRBD2 (5 bases). V was trimmed by 3 bases and J by 6 bases, leaving 14 bases between them. The CDR3 consists of 15 residues. For the CDR3, the DNA is TGTGCCAGCAGTTTGACTATACCCCAGGCCGGGGAGCTGTTTTTT. Its translation: CASSLTIPQAGELFF.

V and J are TRBV20-1 and TRBJ2-1; D uncertain. The CDR3 consists of 13 residues. V shed 8 bases and J shed 1 base, with 12 bases lying between them. The germline V gene has CDR1 DFQATT and CDR2 SNEGSKA (reference sequence). The DNA of the CDR3 is TGCAGTACCATTACGGAATCCTACAATGAGCAGTTCTTC. Protein product: CSTITESYNEQFF.

This clonotype was observed a handful of times. This sequence joins TRBV7-8 and TRBJ2-7, with D perhaps matching TRBD1 (5 bases). CDR1 SGHVS and CDR2 FQNEAQ come from the germline V gene. V gave up 1 base and J gave up 0 bases, with 10 bases separating them. The CDR3 length is 15 residues. In DNA form, the CDR3 reads TGTGCCAGCAGCTTAGGGGCGACAGTCTCCTACGAGCAGTACTTC. Protein sequence: CASSLGATVSYEQYF.

The rearrangement links TRBV30 to TRBJ1-1; D is undetermined. Germline CDR1 is GTSNPN and CDR2 is SVGIG (reference sequence). The CDR3 contains 12 residues. V was pared by 3 bases and J by 11 bases, with 16 bases between. In nucleotides, the CDR3 is TGTGCCTGGAGGCGCACTGGGATCGTCGCTTTCTTT. Its protein is CAWRRTGIVAFF. The full variable domain, its missing parts supplied by reference TRBV30 and TRBJ1-1, is SQTIHQWPATLVQPVGSPLSLECTVEGTSNPNLYWYRQAAGRGLQLLFYSVGIGQISSEVPQNLSASRPQDRQFILSSKKLLLSDSGFYLCAWRRTGIVAFFGQGTRLTVV.

This clonotype was seen more than once but under ten times. The chain recombines TRBV6-1 with TRBJ2-6, with 9 bases aligning to TRBD1. This CDR3 has 17 residues. Trimming took 4 bases from V and 5 from J; bases not matched to a gene: 9. From germline, CDR1 is MNHNS and CDR2 SASEGT. The CDR3 protein is CASSVGQGIFRANVLTF. The CDR3 region has the DNA TGTGCCAGCAGTGTAGGACAGGGGATTTTTAGGGCCAACGTCCTGACTTTC.

This clonotype occurred many times. The rearrangement links TRBV18 to TRBJ2-3; the match to TRBD1 covers 9 bases. With 8 bases clipped from V and 3 bases from J, the junction kept 3 bases outside the gene matches. Germline CDR1 reads KGHSH; CDR2 reads LQKENI. The CDR3 runs to 13 residues. The CDR3 reads CASQGQGTDTQYF. The CDR3 DNA reads as TGTGCCAGCCAAGGACAGGGGACAGATACGCAGTATTTT. Full variable domain (outside the CDR3, taken from reference TRBV18 and TRBJ2-3): NAGVMQNPRHLVRRRGQEARLRCSPMKGHSHVYWYRQLPEEGLKFMVYLQKENIIDESGMPKERFSAEFPKEGPSILRIQQVVRGDSAAYFCASQGQGTDTQYFGPGTRLTVL.

This clonotype was seen more than once but under ten times. The chain links TRBV20-1 to TRBJ1-4; no clear D gene. The CDR3 length is 15 residues. V shed 1 base and J shed 0 bases, with 9 bases lying between them. Germline lookup yields CDR1 DFQATT and CDR2 SNEGSKA (reference sequence). CDR3 sequence: CSARGGRSTNEKLFF. CDR3 bases: TGCAGTGCTAGAGGTGGCAGATCAACTAATGAAAAACTGTTTTTT.

This clonotype has a handful of counts. V usage is TRBV2 and J usage is TRBJ2-1; D is undetermined. Trimming cost V 4 bases and J 12 bases, with 13 bases left between them. The CDR3 is 12 amino acids. Germline-derived CDR1 and CDR2 are SNHLY and FYNNEI. CDR3: CASSGWEPRQFF. CDR3 in DNA: TGTGCCAGCAGTGGTTGGGAACCCCGGCAGTTCTTC.

This clonotype appeared a few times. The chain employs TRBV5-1 and TRBJ2-3, with D possibly being TRBD1 (5 bases). The CDR3 runs 14 residues. Germline CDR1 SGHRS, CDR2 YFSETQ. Trimming shortened V by 6 bases and J by 0 bases, and 11 bases separated the two germline ends. CDR3 DNA sequence: TGCGCCAGCACATGGGGCACTAGCACAGATACGCAGTATTTT. This sequence encodes CASTWGTSTDTQYF. Full variable domain (missing parts from reference TRBV5-1 and TRBJ2-3): KAGVTQTPRYLIKTRGQQVTLSCSPISGHRSVSWYQQTPGQGLQFLFEYFSETQRNKGNFPGRFSGRQFSNSRSEMNVSTLELGDSALYLCASTWGTSTDTQYFGPGTRLTVL.

This clonotype was picked up many times. This chain joins TRBV5-1 and TRBJ2-7; D possibly corresponds to TRBD2 (5 bases). This CDR3 has 14 residues. V lost 6 bases and J 4 bases, leaving 17 bases between the germline ends. Germline CDR1 and CDR2: SGHRS and YFSETQ. The CDR3 DNA sequence: TGCGCCAGCACCTATACAGCGGACGTTTACGAGCAGTACTTC. Protein: CASTYTADVYEQYF.

In this sample, this clonotype turned up a few times. The chain recombines TRBV28 with TRBJ2-7; D is perhaps TRBD1 (6 bases). The V and J ends lost 5 bases and 2 bases respectively, with 16 bases between them. Looked up from germline, CDR1 is MDHEN and CDR2 is SYDVKM. This CDR3 is 15 amino acids long. The chain's CDR3 is CASSTPQGWAYEQYF. CDR3 coding DNA: TGTGCCAGCAGTACCCCCCAGGGGTGGGCCTACGAGCAGTACTTC.

V is TRBV28 and J is TRBJ2-5; D may be TRBD2 (5 bases). The CDR3 extends over 14 amino acids. Trimming cost V 7 bases and J 1 base, with 13 bases left between them. CDR1 and CDR2 from the germline V gene are MDHEN and SYDVKM. CDR3 sequence reads: CASTHSSGQETQYF. The CDR3 bases are TGTGCCAGCACCCATTCAAGCGGCCAAGAGACCCAGTACTTC. Variable domain in full (rest from reference TRBV28 and TRBJ2-5): DVKVTQSSRYLVKRTGEKVFLECVQDMDHENMFWYRQDPGLGLRLIYFSYDVKMKEKGDIPEGYSVSREKKERFSLILESASTNQTSMYLCASTHSSGQETQYFGPGTRLLVL.

To note about this clonotype: An end of the junction differs from the germline gene, which may be a read error. The rearrangement uses TRBV7-9 and TRBJ2-1; a weak D match, TRBD1 (6 bases). Per the germline V gene, CDR1 is SEHNR and CDR2 is FQNEAQ (reference sequence). This CDR3 is 15 amino acids long. CDR3 sequence (DNA): TGTGCCAGCACCTTACAGGGTTCAATCTACAATGAGCAGTTCTTC. Residues: CASTLQGSIYNEQFF.

This clonotype was seen more than once but under ten times. The chain joins TRBV15 to TRBJ1-2; D gene ambiguous. The germline V gene encodes CDR1 LNHNV and CDR2 YYDKDF (reference sequence). Trimming removed 4 bases at V and 8 bases at J, with 14 bases between. This CDR3 has 13 residues. The CDR3 DNA reads TGTGCCACCAGCACCGGGAGTCTAGCGGGCTACACCTTC. This codes for CATSTGSLAGYTF.

This clonotype was seen a handful of times. The chain links TRBV20-1 to TRBJ2-7; D gene unclear. V was clipped by 0 bases and J by 3 bases, with 3 bases between them. The CDR3 loop spans 11 amino acids. Germline loops: CDR1 DFQATT, CDR2 SNEGSKA (reference sequence). CDR3 nucleotide sequence: TGCAGTGCTAGAGAGGACTACGAGCAGTACTTC. Protein: CSAREDYEQYF.

The chain has TRBV5-5 and TRBJ1-2, with D possibly matching TRBD1 (5 bases). Trimming cost V 1 base and J 2 bases, with 12 bases left between them. CDR3 size: 15 residues. Germline V lookup: CDR1 SGHKS, CDR2 YYEKEE (reference sequence). CDR3 loop: CASSLSQGRNYGYTF. CDR3 sequence (DNA): TGTGCCAGCAGCTTGAGTCAGGGTAGGAACTATGGCTACACCTTC.

This clonotype occurred many times. This chain joins TRBV29-1 and TRBJ1-2; D may be TRBD1 (6 bases). Germline V gives CDR1 SQVTM, CDR2 ANQGSEA. V lost 2 bases, J lost 4 bases, and 23 bases lay in between. This CDR3 is built from 17 residues. The CDR3 here is CSVEPSWGGAFAYGYTF. The CDR3 bases are TGCAGCGTTGAACCTTCCTGGGGGGGCGCCTTTGCCTATGGCTACACCTTC.

This clonotype was seen at least ten times. The chain joins TRBV7-8 to TRBJ1-5; D gene uncertain. V dropped 4 bases and J dropped 7 bases, with 11 bases sitting between them. The CDR3 contains 13 residues. From germline, CDR1 is SGHVS and CDR2 FQNEAQ. CDR3 DNA sequence: TGTGCCAGCAGCTCTGGGTTTGTGCAGCCCCAGCATTTT. Its translation is CASSSGFVQPQHF. Variable domain in full (rest from reference TRBV7-8 and TRBJ1-5): GAGVSQSPRYKVAKRGQDVALRCDPISGHVSLFWYQQALGQGPEFLTYFQNEAQLDKSGLPSDRFFAERPEGSVSTLKIQRTQQEDSAVYLCASSSGFVQPQHFGDGTRLSIL.

At least ten counts were recorded for this clonotype. The chain has TRBV5-5 and TRBJ2-2, with D hard to call. The length of the CDR3 is 13 residues. With 2 bases removed from V and 4 bases from J, the gap between germline ends came to 6 bases. The V gene's germline CDR1 is SGHKS and CDR2 YYEKEE (reference sequence). The CDR3 DNA follows: TGTGCCAGCAGCTTAGGTCCCACCGGGGAGCTGTTTTTT. This encodes CASSLGPTGELFF.

Note on this clonotype: This may be a read error, as it is one base from a much larger clone. The V gene is TRBV4-3, the J gene TRBJ2-6; tentatively, D is TRBD1 (6 bases). The CDR3 is made up of 15 amino acids. Germline assignment: CDR1 LGHNA and CDR2 YSLEER. CDR3 protein: CASSQEGAGAKVLTF. The CDR3 coding sequence is TGCGCCAGCAGCCAAGAGGGGGCTGGGGCCAAAGTCCTGACTTTC.

The rearrangement links TRBV5-6 to TRBJ1-5, with 9 bases fitting TRBD1. The germline V gene has CDR1 SGHDT and CDR2 YYEEEE. With V trimmed by 3 bases and J by 3 bases, 10 bases remained unmatched. The CDR3 loop spans 17 amino acids. The CDR3 reads CASSSTTGTGTNQPQHF. The CDR3 DNA sequence: TGTGCCAGCAGCTCCACAACCGGGACAGGGACCAATCAGCCCCAGCATTTT.

This sequence joins TRBV5-6 and TRBJ2-7; D gene uncertain. V gave up 4 bases and J gave up 5 bases, with 7 bases separating them. The germline V gene has CDR1 SGHDT and CDR2 YYEEEE. The length of the CDR3 is 11 residues. The CDR3 is CASSKIHEQYF. The CDR3 DNA follows: TGTGCCAGCAGCAAGATTCACGAGCAGTACTTC.

This rearrangement joins TRBV12-3 or TRBV12-4 to TRBJ1-5, with a weak D call TRBD1 (5 bases). The V and J ends lost 6 bases and 4 bases respectively, with 19 bases between them. CDR3 length equals 16 residues. This CDR3 is CASSSLRGGGNQPQHF. The DNA of the CDR3 is TGTGCCAGCAGCTCCCTCCGCGGGGGGGGAAATCAGCCCCAGCATTTT.

V usage is TRBV11-2 and J usage is TRBJ1-6; D unclear. The germline gives CDR1 SGHAT, CDR2 FQNNGV. The CDR3 extends over 11 amino acids. V was pared by 1 base and J by 11 bases, with 3 bases between. This chain's CDR3 is CASSLVTPLHF. In nucleotides, the CDR3 is TGTGCCAGCAGCTTAGTAACACCCCTCCACTTT.